The entry below describes one TCR beta chain. As yet, its antigen is unknown. The sample comes from a study of cytomegalovirus exposure and HLA in healthy donors. Study background: In terms of ancestry, the Caucasian-associated cluster contained roughly 80% of the roughly 400 genotyped donors.

PCR employed 60 Vbeta and 13 Jbeta primers. Assay used: immunoSEQ multiplex PCR; TCRdb lists only in-frame clones, some missing. Of more than 95,000 clones listed, 70% to 85% are singletons. The study's findings and limits: According to a later analysis, most TCR beta chains associated with CMV appeared HLA-restricted.

The V end lost 3 bases, the J end lost 14 bases, and 14 bases lay between the germline ends. Germline CDR1 SNHLY, CDR2 FYNNEI. The CDR3 has 13 residues. Sequenced sample: PBMCs. The chain is built from TRBV2 and TRBJ1-6; D remains ambiguous. This sequence originates from a woman aged 18-29 years in good health and CMV-seropositive. CDR3 coding DNA: TGTGCCAGCAGTGATACAGTCCCCTCTTCCCTCCACTTT. Translating it yields CASSDTVPSSLHF.